These 22 T cell receptor beta chains were sequenced from one sample in a study of Graves' ophthalmopathy and Graves' hyperthyroidism. For repertoire sequencing, the TCR beta CDR3 regions were amplified from RNA transcripts. The first round was an RT-PCR with HTBI primers, and the second round was a multiplex PCR. TCRdb passed the multiplex PCR reads through MiXCR, listing each CDR3 protein once. This table holds over a million distinct CDR3 sequences, 36% found once. The sequenced sample was peripheral blood or thyroid tissue (not recorded which). Receptors were obtained from an adult man with Graves' hyperthyroidism.

The V gene is TRBV4-1, the J gene TRBJ2-7, with 7 bases fitting TRBD1. V trimming: 4 bases; J trimming: 6 bases; junction bases outside the gene matches: 12. Germline CDR1 reads MGHRA; CDR2 reads YSYEKL. The CDR3 covers 15 residues. CDR3 nucleotide sequence: TGCGCCAGCAGCCCTACTCCCGACAGGGATGGCGAGCAGTACTTC. Translated: CASSPTPDRDGEQYF.

In the case of this clonotype: This may be a read error: a much more frequent sequence differs by one nucleotide. This rearrangement joins TRBV6-5 to TRBJ1-1; D remains ambiguous. From germline, CDR1 is MNHEY and CDR2 SVGAGI. The CDR3 is 13 residues long. The CDR3 here is CASSAGDNTGAFF. For the CDR3, the DNA is TGTGCCAGCAGTGCCGGCGATAACACTGGAGCTTTCTTT.

This clonotype was seen repeatedly, ten times or more. CDR3 DNA: TGCTCCCACTGGGGTTTGGGGGAGACCCAGTACTTC. Translating it yields CSHWGLGETQYF. The chain carries TRBV29-1 and TRBJ2-5; D uncertain. CDR3 length: 12 amino acids. Germline V gene data show CDR1 as SQVTM and CDR2 as ANQGSEA.

The gene calls are TRBV10-2 and TRBJ1-1, with D hard to call. Germline V gene sequence: CDR1 WSHSY, CDR2 SAAADI. The length of the CDR3 is 15 residues. Trimming left V 6 bases short and J 3 bases short, with 17 bases between. The CDR3, as DNA: TGCGCCAGCAGCAGAGGACGGCCTTCCTACACTGAAGCTTTCTTT. Amino acids: CASSRGRPSYTEAFF.

The chain combines TRBV24-1 with TRBJ1-2; unclear D gene. The V end was cut by 9 bases, the J end by 5 bases, with 15 bases between. The length of the CDR3 is 13 residues. The V gene's germline CDR1 is KGHDR and CDR2 SFDVKD. The CDR3 coding sequence is TGTGCCACCGCTGGACGGGGAGATTATGGCTACACCTTC. This gives the protein CATAGRGDYGYTF.

This clonotype has a count of ten or more. V is TRBV29-1 and J is TRBJ2-5; D remains ambiguous. V shed 7 bases and J shed 4 bases, with 13 bases lying between them. The CDR3 spans 12 residues. Per germline, CDR1 SQVTM and CDR2 ANQGSEA. The CDR3 DNA is TGCAGCGCCCAGGAGTTAGGAGAGACCCAGTACTTC. It encodes CSAQELGETQYF.

This clonotype was picked up a small number of times. The chain couples TRBV14 to TRBJ2-7; D is unclear. The CDR3 extends over 16 amino acids. Germline CDR1 and CDR2: SGHDN and FVKESK. Trimming took off 4 bases at V and 0 bases at J, with 16 bases between the two ends. The DNA of the CDR3 is TGTGCCAGCAGCCCCACCCTCGGGCCGAGCTCCTACGAGCAGTACTTC. Its protein is CASSPTLGPSSYEQYF.

This clonotype was detected a few times. The chain combines TRBV6-1 with TRBJ1-6; 7 nucleotides match TRBD1. CDR3 length: 15 residues. With V trimmed by 8 bases and J by 0 bases, 4 bases remained unmatched. Per germline, CDR1 MNHNS and CDR2 SASEGT. Written as DNA, the CDR3 is TGTGCCAGCCGTGGGACAGACTCCTATAATTCACCCCTCCACTTT. Translated: CASRGTDSYNSPLHF.

The chain links TRBV5-1 to TRBJ1-5, with 10 bases identical to TRBD1. Germline lookup yields CDR1 SGHRS and CDR2 YFSETQ. The CDR3 has 15 amino acids. With 5 bases clipped from V and 3 bases from J, the junction kept 5 bases outside the gene matches. CDR3 sequence (DNA): TGCGCCAGCAGACCCGGGACAGGGGCCAATCAGCCCCAGCATTTT. Its translation: CASRPGTGANQPQHF.

This clonotype was detected many times. This chain connects TRBV7-2 to TRBJ2-7, with D perhaps TRBD2 (5 bases). Trimming removed 5 bases from V and 3 bases from J, with 20 bases in between. Germline assignment: CDR1 SGHTA and CDR2 FQGNSA. The CDR3 is 16 residues long. In nucleotides, the CDR3 is TGTGCCAGCAGCCGTGGGTCACGGGATCTAGACTACGAGCAGTACTTC. Amino acid sequence: CASSRGSRDLDYEQYF.

The gene calls are TRBV12-3 or TRBV12-4 and TRBJ2-7, with a possible D match to TRBD2 (5 bases). Trimming took 5 bases from V and 2 from J, leaving 13 bases between them. CDR3 length equals 14 residues. The CDR3 spells CASSSGRPTYEQYF. The CDR3 DNA reads as TGTGCCAGCAGTAGCGGCCGCCCAACCTACGAGCAGTACTTC.

The sample holds many counts of this clonotype. The chain uses TRBV20-1 and TRBJ2-5; D is perhaps TRBD2 (6 bases). This CDR3 spans 11 amino acids. Looked up from germline, CDR1 is DFQATT and CDR2 is SNEGSKA (reference sequence). The CDR3 loop is CGGMEGETQYF. In nucleotides, the CDR3 is TGCGGGGGGATGGAGGGAGAGACCCAGTACTTC.

This clonotype has ten or more counts. V and J are TRBV15 and TRBJ2-2, with 7 bases matching TRBD2. The V and J ends lost 0 bases and 0 bases, in that order; junction bases with no gene match: 10. The CDR3 is made up of 19 amino acids. The germline V gene encodes CDR1 LNHNV and CDR2 YYDKDF (reference sequence). CDR3 protein: CATSRDPLGDYTNTGELFF. DNA of the CDR3: TGTGCCACCAGCAGAGATCCTTTGGGGGACTACACGAACACCGGGGAGCTGTTTTTT.

The chain couples TRBV5-1 to TRBJ1-2; D is possibly TRBD1 (5 bases). Trimming stripped 1 base from V and 8 bases from J, with 18 bases between. CDR3 length: 15 residues. Germline V lookup: CDR1 SGHRS, CDR2 YFSETQ. CDR3: CASSLQGAGGDGYTF. In DNA form, the CDR3 reads TGCGCCAGCAGCTTGCAGGGAGCCGGGGGGGACGGCTACACCTTC.

This clonotype has ten or more counts. V and J are TRBV7-3 and TRBJ1-3; weak D call: TRBD1 (6 bases). Deletions cut 0 bases from V and 3 bases from J, with 9 bases between. The length of the CDR3 is 15 residues. Per the germline V gene, CDR1 is SGHTA and CDR2 is FQGTGA. This CDR3 reads CASSLTGGYGNTIYF. The CDR3 DNA sequence: TGTGCCAGCAGCTTAACAGGGGGATATGGAAACACCATATATTTT.

The chain links TRBV19 to TRBJ1-1, with a possible D match to TRBD1 (5 bases). The germline V gene encodes CDR1 LNHDA and CDR2 SQIVND (reference sequence). The ends were cut back, 10 bases at V and 0 bases at J, with 18 bases in the middle. The CDR3 has 15 residues. This chain's CDR3 is CATHGGIPMNTEAFF. The CDR3 nucleotides are TGTGCCACCCATGGGGGGATCCCCATGAACACTGAAGCTTTCTTT.

The chain is built from TRBV11-2 and TRBJ2-5; TRBD1 matches 9 bases. Losses at the gene ends were 4 bases for V and 7 bases for J; bases not matched to a gene: 1. The CDR3 contains 12 residues. In germline, CDR1 is SGHAT, CDR2 FQNNGV. The CDR3 bases are TGTGCCAGCAGCTACAGGGGGCTGACCCAGTACTTC. It translates to CASSYRGLTQYF.

In this sample, this clonotype turned up a few times. V is TRBV7-9 and J is TRBJ1-6; D gene ambiguous. V was trimmed by 3 bases and J by 2 bases, leaving 8 bases between them. The CDR3 spans 15 residues. The germline gives CDR1 SEHNR, CDR2 FQNEAQ (reference sequence). CDR3 in DNA: TGTGCCAGCAGCTTTACAGATACCTATAATTCACCCCTCCACTTT. Encoded protein: CASSFTDTYNSPLHF.

This clonotype occurred many times. The chain recombines TRBV9 with TRBJ1-1; D possibly corresponds to TRBD1 (5 bases). The CDR3 length is 15 residues. Trimming pared 4 bases from V and 1 base from J, leaving 14 bases between. Germline-derived CDR1 and CDR2 are SGDLS and YYNGEE. The CDR3 DNA reads as TGTGCCAGCAGCTTTTATGACAGCTGGAACACTGAAGCTTTCTTT. Translating gives CASSFYDSWNTEAFF.

J is TRBJ2-7 and V is TRBV19, with 7 positions matching TRBD2. This CDR3 contains 15 residues. The V gene's germline CDR1 is LNHDA and CDR2 SQIVND (reference sequence). Unmatched junction bases numbered 11, after V lost 7 bases and J lost 2 bases. CDR3 sequence (DNA): TGTGCCAGTACCCCTCGGGCTAGCGGAGCCTACGAGCAGTACTTC. This sequence encodes CASTPRASGAYEQYF. Supplemented by reference TRBV19 and TRBJ2-7, the full variable domain reads DGGITQSPKYLFRKEGQNVTLSCEQNLNHDAMYWYRQDPGQGLRLIYYSQIVNDFQKGDIAEGYSVSREKKESFPLTVTSAQKNPTAFYLCASTPRASGAYEQYFGPGTRLTVT.

This clonotype was counted only a few times. The V gene is TRBV9, the J gene TRBJ2-2; 8 bases align to TRBD1. The CDR3 is 15 amino acids. V lost 1 base, J lost 6 bases, and 5 bases stayed unmatched. Germline V lookup: CDR1 SGDLS, CDR2 YYNGEE. The chain's CDR3 is CASSVSPGGSGELFF. The CDR3, as DNA: TGTGCCAGCAGCGTATCCCCAGGGGGCTCCGGGGAGCTGTTTTTT.

The sample holds a few counts of this clonotype. The chain uses TRBV12-3 or TRBV12-4 and TRBJ1-5, with 8 bases matching TRBD1. V dropped 6 bases and J dropped 4; count of bases not matched to a gene: 17. This CDR3 is 18 amino acids long. The CDR3 spells CASSLGLGQGSWNQPQHF. CDR3 sequence (DNA): TGTGCCAGCAGCCTAGGATTAGGACAGGGCTCTTGGAATCAGCCCCAGCATTTT.